This TCR beta chain is from a study of shared clonotypes between healthy human individuals. CDR3 length equals 16 residues. Germline trimming cut 4 bases from V and 4 bases from J; bases unmatched to any gene: 7. Germline V gene sequence: CDR1 SNHLY, CDR2 FYNNEI. Generated by immunoSEQ multiplex PCR, the TCRdb table keeps only in-frame clones and is missing some. The sample carries millions of clones, approximately 93% recorded once. General observations from the study: Naive subsets tended to show greater estimated richness than memory subsets.

On this clone itself: Its antigen remains unknown.

This TCR derives from a man younger than 30 in good health. Some clones in this sample may be carry-over from other donors' samples. The chain is built from TRBV2 and TRBJ2-3; the match to TRBD2 covers 11 bases. The sequenced sample consisted of naive CD4+ T cells from PBMCs. Subset noted: CD45RA+ positively selected. The chain's CDR3 is CASSVQLAGVPDTQYF. The CDR3 coding sequence is TGTGCCAGCAGTGTCCAACTAGCGGGAGTCCCAGATACGCAGTATTTT. The full variable domain, with the rest looked up from reference TRBV2 and TRBJ2-3, is EPEVTQTPSHQVTQMGQEVILRCVPISNHLYFYWYRQILGQKVEFLVSFYNNEISEKSEIFDDQFSVERPDGSNFTLKIRSTKLEDSAMYFCASSVQLAGVPDTQYFGPGTRLTVL.